These T cell receptor beta chains were read from a single sample in a study of T cell responses to AZD1222 COVID-19 vaccine. Profiling relied on immunoSEQ multiplex PCR, and the TCRdb table lists in-frame clones only, not all of them. The sample has about 160,000 clones, under 95% seen once. The sequencing used peripheral blood, collected 28 days after the second AZD1222 dose. The receptors here all came from an adult who received the AZD1222 COVID-19 vaccine. CDR3s include the opening cysteine and the closing phenylalanine or tryptophan. D genes are given only for firm matches. Some rows have no size entry. The others give once, few or many, or a class for an expanded clone.

cdr3_length clone_size j_call v_call d_call cdr3_nt cdr3_aa
16 NA TRBJ2-3 TRBV30 NA TGTGCCTGGAGCGCGGGACAGCCAGGCGGAGCAGATACGCAGTATTTT CAWSAGQPGGADTQYF
13 NA TRBJ1-1 TRBV19 NA TGTGCCAGTAGTATGGGTCTGAACACTGAAGCTTTCTTT CASSMGLNTEAFF
17 NA TRBJ2-3 TRBV10-3 TRBD2 TGTGCCATCAGGACCCTGTTAGCGGGAGATGGCACAGATACGCAGTATTTT CAIRTLLAGDGTDTQYF
12 once TRBJ1-2 TRBV7-2 NA TGTGCCAGCAGCTTAGCCGTTGATGGCTACACCTTC CASSLAVDGYTF
12 NA TRBJ2-7 TRBV5-6 NA TGTGCCAGCAGCACCCTCTCAAACGAGCAGTACTTC CASSTLSNEQYF
15 NA TRBJ1-4 TRBV18 NA TGTGCCAGCTCATCGCGAAACGCCCTGGATGAAAAACTGTTTTTT CASSSRNALDEKLFF
15 once TRBJ2-1 TRBV9 NA TGTGCCAGCAGCGTAGATGTGGCCGTAGACAATGAGCAGTTCTTC CASSVDVAVDNEQFF
14 NA TRBJ1-2 TRBV5-8 NA TGTGCCAGCAGCTTGTCAGCACCTATCTATGGCTACACCTTC CASSLSAPIYGYTF
13 NA TRBJ2-2 TRBV7-2 NA TGTGCCAGCAGCTCTCCGAACACCGGGGAGCTGTTTTTT CASSSPNTGELFF
15 NA TRBJ2-1 TRBV2 TRBD1 TGTGCCAGCAGACAAGACAGGGGGACCTACAATGAGCAGTTCTTC CASRQDRGTYNEQFF
14 NA TRBJ2-1 TRBV2 TRBD2 TGTGCCACCTCCGGGACTAGCGTTTTAAATGAGCAGTTCTTC CATSGTSVLNEQFF
15 NA TRBJ2-1 TRBV10-3 TRBD1 TGTGCCATCAGTGATCCGACAGGGCAAAGGAATGAGCAGTTCTTC CAISDPTGQRNEQFF
11 NA TRBJ1-2 TRBV6-5 NA TGTGCCAGCAGTTCCATCTCCGGCTACACCTTC CASSSISGYTF
14 NA TRBJ1-2 TRBV2 TRBD1 TGTGCCAGCAGGGGACAGGGGCACAACTATGGCTACACCTTC CASRGQGHNYGYTF
15 NA TRBJ2-3 TRBV9 NA TGTGCCAGCAGCGTAGTGGAGAGCCACACAGATACGCAGTATTTT CASSVVESHTDTQYF
15 NA TRBJ2-7 TRBV28 NA TGTGCCAGCAGGGTAACCGGTGGACAGAGGTACGAGCAGTACTTC CASRVTGGQRYEQYF
16 NA TRBJ2-1 TRBV19 TRBD1 TGTGCCAGTAACTCCCGGGACAGGGGGCTATACAATGAGCAGTTCTTC CASNSRDRGLYNEQFF
17 NA TRBJ1-2 TRBV27 TRBD1 TGTGCCAGCAGCCTTGGGATCTCCGGGACAGGGCTCTATGGCTACACCTTC CASSLGISGTGLYGYTF
15 few TRBJ2-1 TRBV15 TRBD2 TGTGCCACCAGCAGAATAGCGGGAACTTACAATGAGCAGTTCTTC CATSRIAGTYNEQFF
13 NA TRBJ1-2 TRBV18 TRBD1 TGTGCCACGCAACAGGGGCCTAACTATGGCTACACCTTC CATQQGPNYGYTF
14 NA TRBJ2-7 TRBV4-3 NA TGCGCCAGCAGCCAAGACAGCAGGGGTTACGAGCAGTACTTC CASSQDSRGYEQYF
13 NA TRBJ2-7 TRBV27 NA TGTGCCAGCAGTCTGCGGCAAAACTACGAGCAGTACTTC CASSLRQNYEQYF
14 NA TRBJ2-1 TRBV30 TRBD2 TGTGCCTGGATTAGGACTAGCGGATTTAATGAGCAGTTCTTC CAWIRTSGFNEQFF
16 few TRBJ2-7 TRBV10-3 NA TGTGCCATCAGTGAGTCTAGACAGAAAGCCTCCTACGAGCAGTACTTC CAISESRQKASYEQYF
16 NA TRBJ1-2 TRBV3-1/TRBV3-2 TRBD1 TGTGCCAGCAGCCAAGAGGACAGGGGACCCAGGGCTGGCTACACCTTC CASSQEDRGPRAGYTF
13 NA TRBJ1-5 TRBV27 NA TGTGCCAGCAGTTGGGACAGCAATCAGCCCCAGCATTTT CASSWDSNQPQHF
17 NA TRBJ1-1 TRBV29-1 NA TGCAGCGTCTGGACGGACAGCTATGACCCCATGAACACTGAAGCTTTCTTT CSVWTDSYDPMNTEAFF
16 NA TRBJ1-6 TRBV7-6 TRBD1 TGTGCCAGCAGCCCATACCGACAGGGAGGTAATTCACCCCTCCACTTT CASSPYRQGGNSPLHF
20 NA TRBJ2-7 TRBV3-1/TRBV3-2 TRBD2 TGTGCCAGCAGCGGTTGGGGACTAGCGTCCCACACGGGGATCTCCTACGAGCAGTACTTC CASSGWGLASHTGISYEQYF
15 NA TRBJ1-5 TRBV7-9 NA TGTGCCAGCAGCTCGCTGGAAGGGACCAATCAGCCCCAGCATTTT CASSSLEGTNQPQHF
13 NA TRBJ2-3 TRBV6-5 TRBD1 TGTGCCAGCAGGCACAGGGGTGGGGATACGCAGTATTTT CASRHRGGDTQYF
12 NA TRBJ1-2 TRBV4-2 NA TGTGCCAGCAGCCAAGATTGGGGGGGCTACACCTTC CASSQDWGGYTF
12 NA TRBJ2-2 TRBV9 NA TGTGCCAGCAGCGTCTCTACCGGGGAGCTGTTTTTT CASSVSTGELFF
15 NA TRBJ1-5 TRBV5-8 NA TGTGCCAGCAACTCGGACGGGGGCGGCAATCAGCCCCAGCATTTT CASNSDGGGNQPQHF
15 NA TRBJ1-3 TRBV5-5 NA TGTGCCAGCAGCGTTTTGTCCATCTCTGGAAACACCATATATTTT CASSVLSISGNTIYF
17 NA TRBJ1-5 TRBV12-5 NA TGTGCTAGTGGTTTGGAGGGGGGTCTGAAAGGCAATCAGCCCCAGCATTTT CASGLEGGLKGNQPQHF
15 NA TRBJ1-6 TRBV3-1/TRBV3-2 NA TGTGCCAGCAGCCAAACCGGGACCCCGCAACCCACCCTCCACTTT CASSQTGTPQPTLHF
15 NA TRBJ2-5 TRBV5-1 TRBD1 TGCGCCAGCAGCCCTGGACAGGGGGTTAGGGAGACCCAGTACTTC CASSPGQGVRETQYF
18 NA TRBJ2-2 TRBV5-5 NA TGTGCCAGCAGCTTGGGGTTTTTAGCGTTGAGATTCACCGGGGAGCTGTTTTTT CASSLGFLALRFTGELFF
13 once TRBJ1-6 TRBV11-3 NA TGTGCCTGCCGTCGGGGTTCCAATTCACCCCTCCACTTT CACRRGSNSPLHF
15 NA TRBJ2-1 TRBV7-9 NA TGTGCCAGCAGGGAAGTCGAGAGCTCCTACAATGAGCAGTTCTTC CASREVESSYNEQFF
17 NA TRBJ1-5 TRBV28 NA TGTGCCAGCAGCCCCGCCGGACAGACACATAGCAATCAGCCCCAGCATTTT CASSPAGQTHSNQPQHF
18 NA TRBJ2-1 TRBV12-5 NA TGTGCTAGTGGTTTGGTACGAGGCAGCCCTAGAGCCTACAATGAGCAGTTCTTC CASGLVRGSPRAYNEQFF
16 NA TRBJ1-3 TRBV5-4 TRBD1 TGTGCCAGCAGCAAAAAGGGACAGGGGGCTGGAAACACCATATATTTT CASSKKGQGAGNTIYF
14 NA TRBJ2-1 TRBV2 NA TGTGCCAGCCAGAATAGCGGCTCCTACAATGAGCAGTTCTTC CASQNSGSYNEQFF
17 NA TRBJ1-5 TRBV6-2/TRBV6-3 NA TGTGCCAGCAGTTACGAAACGGGCCAAGGGATCAATCAGCCCCAGCATTTT CASSYETGQGINQPQHF
16 NA TRBJ2-6 TRBV19 NA TGTGCCAGTAGTATGCAGGGGTTCCCTGGGGCCAACGTCCTGACTTTC CASSMQGFPGANVLTF
15 NA TRBJ2-1 TRBV5-1 TRBD2 TGCGCCAGCAGCTCCGGGACTAGCCTGTCCGGGGAGCAGTTCTTC CASSSGTSLSGEQFF
16 NA TRBJ1-4 TRBV15 TRBD1 TGTGCCACCAGCAGAGTTGTGGCCGGGACAGGGGGAAAACTGTTTTTT CATSRVVAGTGGKLFF